Sequencing of this T cell receptor (beta chain) was carried out in a study of quantifying T cell responses using KT2 cells. Study background: RNA was reverse transcribed with TCR alpha and beta constant-region primers.

This clonotype came up many times. An oligo carrying a UMI was ligated to the cDNA 3' end. First-round PCR used three to five cycles and beta primers RC1.1 and RC1.2 covering TRBC1 and TRBC2. TCRdb ran MiXCR on the UMI-ligation and nested PCR reads and lists one entry per CDR3 protein. The table has tens of thousands of distinct CDR3 sequences, about 12% seen once. This CDR3 region has 14 residues. Germline CDR1 and CDR2: SGHAT and FQNNGV. V shed 5 bases and J shed 1 base, with 11 bases lying between them. The J gene is TRBJ2-5, the V gene TRBV11-2; the D is unclear. The clonotype originates from a human donor. Sequencing was done on a sample of PBMCs spiked with cells of the T cell clone KT2. Written as DNA, the CDR3 is TGTGCCAGCAGCCTTTGGGCCCGCCAAGAGACCCAGTACTTC. Its protein is CASSLWARQETQYF.